A selection of T cell receptor beta chains follows, all from one sample in a study of CD4 and CD8 cells across lung adenocarcinoma regions. Each CDR3 protein gets one entry after TCRdb re-called the PCR reads with MiXCR. The table shows 7,500 to 10,000 distinct CDR3 sequences, with approximately 51% occurring only once. Sequenced sample: CD4+ T cells from the margin of a lung tumor. The receptors were gathered from a male donor with lung adenocarcinoma. The CD4 and CD8 labels of this study may be unreliable. Both conserved end residues are part of each CDR3. Each record gives: V gene, CDR3 length, D gene, J gene, clone size, CDR3 DNA, CDR3 protein. D genes are given only for firm matches. Rows give clone size only sometimes, using once, few, many, or a class for an expanded clone.

v_gene: TRBV7-2; len: 14; d_gene: .; j_gene: TRBJ2-4; abundance: .; CDR3nt: TGTGCCGGGATCGGGGGCGGTGAGAACAACATTCAGTACTTC; CDR3aa: CAGIGGGENNIQYF
v_gene: TRBV30; len: 16; d_gene: .; j_gene: TRBJ2-3; abundance: .; CDR3nt: TGTGCCTGGGGGGTACCTGGGGGGGGGGCCCGAGATACGCAGTACTTT; CDR3aa: CAWGVPGGGARDTQYF
v_gene: TRBV3-1; len: 14; d_gene: TRBD2; j_gene: TRBJ2-7; abundance: few; CDR3nt: TGTGCCAGCAGCGTTAGCGGGGGGGCCTACGAGCAGTACTTC; CDR3aa: CASSVSGGAYEQYF
v_gene: TRBV27; len: 14; d_gene: .; j_gene: TRBJ2-1; abundance: .; CDR3nt: TGTGCCAGCAGCCCGTGGCGATGGGCGAATGAGCAGTTCTTC; CDR3aa: CASSPWRWANEQFF
v_gene: TRBV10-3; len: 13; d_gene: .; j_gene: TRBJ2-3; abundance: medium-sized; CDR3nt: TGTGCCATCAGGGGTCAGGGTGAGGATACGCAGTATTTT; CDR3aa: CAIRGQGEDTQYF
v_gene: TRBV6-1; len: 15; d_gene: TRBD2; j_gene: TRBJ2-2; abundance: few; CDR3nt: TGTGCCAGCAGCGGAGCGGGAGGGCCGGACGGGGAGCTGTTTTTT; CDR3aa: CASSGAGGPDGELFF
v_gene: TRBV12-3/TRBV12-4; len: 15; d_gene: TRBD1; j_gene: TRBJ2-6; abundance: .; CDR3nt: TGTGCCAGCAGTCGACAGGGCTCTGGGGCCAACGTCCTGACTTTC; CDR3aa: CASSRQGSGANVLTF
v_gene: TRBV6-1; len: 14; d_gene: .; j_gene: TRBJ2-6; abundance: .; CDR3nt: TGTGCCACCACGGGGCGGAGCGGCCGAAATATGCAGTATTTC; CDR3aa: CATTGRSGRNMQYF
v_gene: TRBV28; len: 20; d_gene: .; j_gene: TRBJ2-5; abundance: .; CDR3nt: TGTGCCAGCAGTGACCTTGGTGGGGTAGTGGGGGCCCGAGACCAAGAGACCCAGTACTTC; CDR3aa: CASSDLGGVVGARDQETQYF
v_gene: TRBV6-1; len: 16; d_gene: TRBD1; j_gene: TRBJ1-4; abundance: .; CDR3nt: TGTGCCAGCAGTCGACAGGGGGGTGCAACTAATGAAAAACTGTTTTTT; CDR3aa: CASSRQGGATNEKLFF
v_gene: TRBV4-1; len: 16; d_gene: TRBD2; j_gene: TRBJ2-1; abundance: .; CDR3nt: TGCGCCAGCAGCCAGACTAGCGGGGGAACCAACAATGAGCAGTTCTTC; CDR3aa: CASSQTSGGTNNEQFF
v_gene: TRBV6-1; len: 14; d_gene: TRBD1; j_gene: TRBJ2-7; abundance: .; CDR3nt: TGTGCCAGCAGTGTTAGGCAGGGGGCAGAAGAGCAGTACTTC; CDR3aa: CASSVRQGAEEQYF
v_gene: TRBV6-1; len: 15; d_gene: .; j_gene: TRBJ2-2; abundance: once; CDR3nt: .; CDR3aa: CASSEEAVGTGAQFF
v_gene: TRBV9; len: 16; d_gene: TRBD2; j_gene: TRBJ2-1; abundance: .; CDR3nt: TGTGCCAGCAGCGTAGGCAGCGGGACCTCCTACAATGAGCAGTTCTTC; CDR3aa: CASSVGSGTSYNEQFF
v_gene: TRBV6-1; len: 15; d_gene: .; j_gene: TRBJ1-2; abundance: medium-sized; CDR3nt: TGTGCCAGCAGCCGAGGCTACAGGGAGCGATATGGCTACACCTTC; CDR3aa: CASSRGYRERYGYTF
v_gene: TRBV6-4; len: 16; d_gene: TRBD1; j_gene: TRBJ2-4; abundance: .; CDR3nt: TGTGCGAGCCGTGTGAGGGGGCCGAAAGCCAAAAACACGCAGTACTTT; CDR3aa: CASRVRGPKAKNTQYF
v_gene: TRBV6-1; len: 15; d_gene: .; j_gene: TRBJ2-3; abundance: .; CDR3nt: TGTGCCAGCAGACCTAGAGAGACTAGCACAGATACGCAGTATTTT; CDR3aa: CASRPRETSTDTQYF
v_gene: TRBV7-2; len: 11; d_gene: .; j_gene: TRBJ2-1; abundance: .; CDR3nt: TGTGCCAGCAGCTTAGAAGCCGAGCAGTTCTTC; CDR3aa: CASSLEAEQFF
v_gene: TRBV6-1; len: 15; d_gene: TRBD1; j_gene: TRBJ1-6; abundance: many; CDR3nt: TGTGCCAGCAGTGAAGATTGGCAGGGGGATTCACCCCTCCACTTT; CDR3aa: CASSEDWQGDSPLHF
v_gene: TRBV4-3; len: 16; d_gene: .; j_gene: TRBJ2-3; abundance: many; CDR3nt: TGCGCCAGCAGCCAAGGTTTCCAGGGACCCACAGATACGCAGTATTTT; CDR3aa: CASSQGFQGPTDTQYF
v_gene: TRBV10-3; len: 11; d_gene: .; j_gene: TRBJ2-3; abundance: medium-sized; CDR3nt: TGTGCCATCAGTGAGGCAGATACGCAGTATTTT; CDR3aa: CAISEADTQYF
v_gene: TRBV6-1; len: 14; d_gene: TRBD1; j_gene: TRBJ1-2; abundance: .; CDR3nt: TGTGCCAGCAGTGACAGCCGGGACAGGCTCGGCTACACCTTC; CDR3aa: CASSDSRDRLGYTF